This T cell receptor beta chain was retrieved from a study of type 1 regulatory T cells. MiXCR, applied by TCRdb to the reads, yields one record per CDR3 protein. The data hold 3,200 or so distinct CDR3 sequences, with 8% to 9.5% observed a single time. The CDR3 is 18 amino acids. Germline V CDR1 and CDR2: SGHTA, FQGNSA. J lost 3 bases, V lost 5 bases, and 9 bases had no gene match. This clonotype is categorized as medium-sized. Its antigen is still unknown. This sequence joins TRBV7-2 and TRBJ2-1; TRBD2 aligns across 14 bases. The sequencing input was cultured T cells, either the whole culture or a sorted T cell fraction (not recorded which). The sequence was collected from a human donor in good health. CDR3 sequence: CASSLSGLAGGIYNEQFF. As DNA, the CDR3 is TGTGCCAGCAGCCTAAGTGGACTAGCGGGAGGTATCTACAATGAGCAGTTCTTC. The full variable domain, its missing parts supplied by reference TRBV7-2 and TRBJ2-1, is GAGVSQSPSNKVTEKGKDVELRCDPISGHTALYWYRQSLGQGLEFLIYFQGNSAPDKSGLPSDRFSAERTGGSVSTLTIQRTQQEDSAVYLCASSLSGLAGGIYNEQFFGPGTRLTVL.